This T cell receptor (beta chain) was identified during a study of blood T cell repertoires in COVID-19. The repertoire was sequenced with immunoSEQ multiplex PCR; TCRdb's copy has only in-frame clones and lacks some. Of around 120,000 clones listed, 90% are singletons. V lost 0 bases, J lost 3 bases, and 5 bases stayed unmatched. This CDR3 spans 15 amino acids. Per germline, CDR1 LGHNA and CDR2 YNFKEQ. V gene TRBV4-2 combines with J gene TRBJ2-7; 7 bases align to TRBD2. This receptor was obtained from a woman aged 60 to 75 with COVID-19, enrolled during active disease. The material sequenced was peripheral blood. CDR3 protein: CASSQDPGTNYEQYF. CDR3 coding DNA: TGTGCCAGCAGCCAAGATCCAGGGACTAACTACGAGCAGTACTTC.